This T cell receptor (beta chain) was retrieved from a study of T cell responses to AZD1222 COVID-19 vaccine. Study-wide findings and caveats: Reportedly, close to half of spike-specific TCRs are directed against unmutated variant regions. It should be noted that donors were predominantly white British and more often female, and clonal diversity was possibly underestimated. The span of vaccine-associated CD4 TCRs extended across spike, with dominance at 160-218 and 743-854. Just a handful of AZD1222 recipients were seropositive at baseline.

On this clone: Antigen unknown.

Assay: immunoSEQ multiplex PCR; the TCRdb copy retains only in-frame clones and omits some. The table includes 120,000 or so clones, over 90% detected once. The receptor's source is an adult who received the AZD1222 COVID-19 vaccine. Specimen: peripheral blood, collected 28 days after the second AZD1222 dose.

CDR3 amino acids: CASSYDGGGNTIYF. The CDR3 DNA follows: TGTGCCAGCAGTTACGATGGAGGGGGAAACACCATATATTTT. The chain joins TRBV6-5 to TRBJ1-3, with D uncertain. The germline CDR1 and CDR2 sequences are MNHEY and SVGAGI. The CDR3 totals 14 residues. V lost 2 bases, J lost 4 bases, and 9 bases lay in between.